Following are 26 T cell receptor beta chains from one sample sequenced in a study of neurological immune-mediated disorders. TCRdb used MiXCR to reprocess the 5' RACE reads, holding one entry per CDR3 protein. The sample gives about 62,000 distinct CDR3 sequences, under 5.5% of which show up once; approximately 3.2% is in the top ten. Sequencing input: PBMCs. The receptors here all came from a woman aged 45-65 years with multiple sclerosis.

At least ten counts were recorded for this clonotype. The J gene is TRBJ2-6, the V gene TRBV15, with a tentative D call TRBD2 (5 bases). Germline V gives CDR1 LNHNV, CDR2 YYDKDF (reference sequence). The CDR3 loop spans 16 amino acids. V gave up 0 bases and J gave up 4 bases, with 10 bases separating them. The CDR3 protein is CATSRDRGSGANVLTF. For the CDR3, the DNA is TGTGCCACCAGCAGAGATCGGGGTTCCGGGGCCAACGTCCTGACTTTC.

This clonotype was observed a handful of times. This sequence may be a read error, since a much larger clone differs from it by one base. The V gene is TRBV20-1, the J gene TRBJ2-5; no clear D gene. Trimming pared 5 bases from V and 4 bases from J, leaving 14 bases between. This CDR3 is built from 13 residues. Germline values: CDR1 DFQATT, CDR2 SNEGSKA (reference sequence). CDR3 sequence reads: CSADFEWGETQYF. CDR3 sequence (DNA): TGCAGTGCTGATTTCGAATGGGGAGAGACCCAGTACTTC.

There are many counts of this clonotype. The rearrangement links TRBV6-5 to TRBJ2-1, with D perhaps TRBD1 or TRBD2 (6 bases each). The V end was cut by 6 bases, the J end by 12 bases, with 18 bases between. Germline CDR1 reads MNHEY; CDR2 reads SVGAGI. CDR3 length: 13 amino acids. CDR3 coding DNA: TGTGCCAGCAGCCCGGGGGCAGGCCTAGGGCAGTTCTTC. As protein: CASSPGAGLGQFF.

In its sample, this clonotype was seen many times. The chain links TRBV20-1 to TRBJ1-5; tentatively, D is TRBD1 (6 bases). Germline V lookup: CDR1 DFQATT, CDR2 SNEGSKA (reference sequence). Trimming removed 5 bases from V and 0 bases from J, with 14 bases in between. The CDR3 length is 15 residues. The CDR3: CSAAPDSYSNQPQHF. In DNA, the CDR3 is TGCAGTGCTGCCCCGGACAGCTATAGCAATCAGCCCCAGCATTTT.

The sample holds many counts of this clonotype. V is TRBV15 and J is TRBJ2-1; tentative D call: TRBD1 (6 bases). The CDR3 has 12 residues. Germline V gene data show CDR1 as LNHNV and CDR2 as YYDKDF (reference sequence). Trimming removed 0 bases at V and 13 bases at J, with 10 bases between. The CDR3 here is CATSREGTLQFF. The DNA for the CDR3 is TGTGCCACCAGCAGAGAGGGGACACTCCAGTTCTTC. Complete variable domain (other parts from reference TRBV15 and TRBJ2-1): DAMVIQNPRYQVTQFGKPVTLSCSQTLNHNVMYWYQQKSSQAPKLLFHYYDKDFNNEADTPDNFQSRRPNTSFCFLDIRSPGLGDTAMYLCATSREGTLQFFGPGTRLTVL.

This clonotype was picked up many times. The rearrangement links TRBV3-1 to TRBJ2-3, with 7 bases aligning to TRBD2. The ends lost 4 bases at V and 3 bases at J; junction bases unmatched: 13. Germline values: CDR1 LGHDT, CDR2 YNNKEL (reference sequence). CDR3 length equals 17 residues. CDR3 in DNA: TGTGCCAGCAGCCGGGAGAGTGGGGGGGGTAGGACAGATACGCAGTATTTT. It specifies CASSRESGGGRTDTQYF.

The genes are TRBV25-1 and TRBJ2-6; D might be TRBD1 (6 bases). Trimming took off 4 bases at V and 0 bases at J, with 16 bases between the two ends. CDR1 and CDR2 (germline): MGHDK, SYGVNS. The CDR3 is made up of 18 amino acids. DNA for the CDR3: TGTGCCAGCAGTGGTTCCAGGGGTTCTAGCTCTGGGGCCAACGTCCTGACTTTC. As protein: CASSGSRGSSSGANVLTF. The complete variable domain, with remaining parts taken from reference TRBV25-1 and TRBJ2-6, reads EADIYQTPRYLVIGTGKKITLECSQTMGHDKMYWYQQDPGMELHLIHYSYGVNSTEKGDLSSESTVSRIRTEHFPLTLESARPSHTSQYLCASSGSRGSSSGANVLTFGAGSRLTVL.

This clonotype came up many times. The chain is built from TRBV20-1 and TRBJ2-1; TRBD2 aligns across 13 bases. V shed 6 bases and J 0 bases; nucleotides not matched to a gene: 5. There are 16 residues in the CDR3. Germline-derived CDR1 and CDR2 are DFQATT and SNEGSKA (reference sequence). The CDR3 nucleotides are TGCAGTGCGAAGGGGACTAGCGGGGACTCCTACAATGAGCAGTTCTTC. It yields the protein CSAKGTSGDSYNEQFF.

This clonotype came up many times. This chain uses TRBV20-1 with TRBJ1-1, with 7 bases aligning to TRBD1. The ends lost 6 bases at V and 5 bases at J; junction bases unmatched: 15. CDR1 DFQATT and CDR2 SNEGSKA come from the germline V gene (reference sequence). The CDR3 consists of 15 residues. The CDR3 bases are TGCAGTGCGGCGCTACAGGGGCAGGTTTGGACTGAAGCTTTCTTT. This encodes CSAALQGQVWTEAFF.

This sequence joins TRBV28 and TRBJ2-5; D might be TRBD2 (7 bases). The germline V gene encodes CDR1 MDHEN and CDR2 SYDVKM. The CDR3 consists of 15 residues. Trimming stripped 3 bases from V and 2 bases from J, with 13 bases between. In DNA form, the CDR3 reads TGTGCCAGCAGTTTCGACGCGGGGGCGCAAGAGACCCAGTACTTC. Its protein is CASSFDAGAQETQYF.

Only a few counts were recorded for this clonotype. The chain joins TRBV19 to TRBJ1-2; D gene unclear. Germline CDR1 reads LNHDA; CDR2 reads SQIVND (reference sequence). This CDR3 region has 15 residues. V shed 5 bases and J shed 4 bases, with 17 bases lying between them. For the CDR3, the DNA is TGTGCCAGTAGTCCTCCCGGGTTCTCGGGCTATGGCTACACCTTC. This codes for CASSPPGFSGYGYTF.

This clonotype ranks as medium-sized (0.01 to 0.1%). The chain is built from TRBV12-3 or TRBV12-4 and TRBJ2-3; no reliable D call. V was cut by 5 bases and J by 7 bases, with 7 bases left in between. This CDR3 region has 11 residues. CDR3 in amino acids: CASSPSYTQYF. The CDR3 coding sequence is TGTGCCAGCAGTCCCAGTTATACGCAGTATTTT.

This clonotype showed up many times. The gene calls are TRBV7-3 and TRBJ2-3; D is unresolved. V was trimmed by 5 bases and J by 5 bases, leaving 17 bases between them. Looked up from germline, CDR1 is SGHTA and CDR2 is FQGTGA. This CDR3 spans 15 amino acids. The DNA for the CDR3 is TGTGCCAGCAGCCAGGATCCGGCCCGTCGAGATACGCAGTATTTT. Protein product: CASSQDPARRDTQYF.

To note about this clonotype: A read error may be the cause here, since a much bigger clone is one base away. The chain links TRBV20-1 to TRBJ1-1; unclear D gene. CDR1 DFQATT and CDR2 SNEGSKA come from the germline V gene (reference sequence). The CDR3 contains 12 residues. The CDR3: CSAQPRNTEDFF. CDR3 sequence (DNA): TGCAGTGCGCAGCCGAGGAACACTGAAGATTTCTTT.

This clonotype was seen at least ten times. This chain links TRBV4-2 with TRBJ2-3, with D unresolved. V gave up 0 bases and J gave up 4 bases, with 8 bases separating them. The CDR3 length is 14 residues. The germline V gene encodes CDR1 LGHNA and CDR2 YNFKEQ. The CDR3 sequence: CASSQDELPDTQYF. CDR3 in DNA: TGTGCCAGCAGCCAAGATGAATTGCCAGATACGCAGTATTTT.

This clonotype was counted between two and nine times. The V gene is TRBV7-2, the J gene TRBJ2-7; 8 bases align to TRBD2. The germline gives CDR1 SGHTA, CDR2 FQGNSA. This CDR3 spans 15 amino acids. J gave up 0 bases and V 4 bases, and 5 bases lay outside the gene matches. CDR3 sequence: CASSSAGGFSYEQYF. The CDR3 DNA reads TGTGCCAGCAGCTCTGCGGGGGGCTTCTCCTACGAGCAGTACTTC.

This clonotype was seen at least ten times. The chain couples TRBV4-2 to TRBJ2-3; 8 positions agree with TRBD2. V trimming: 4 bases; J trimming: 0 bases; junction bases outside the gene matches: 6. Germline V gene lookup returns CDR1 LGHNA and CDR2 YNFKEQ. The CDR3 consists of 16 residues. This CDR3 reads CASSRGAGASTDTQYF. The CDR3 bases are TGTGCCAGCAGCCGAGGAGCGGGGGCGAGCACAGATACGCAGTATTTT.

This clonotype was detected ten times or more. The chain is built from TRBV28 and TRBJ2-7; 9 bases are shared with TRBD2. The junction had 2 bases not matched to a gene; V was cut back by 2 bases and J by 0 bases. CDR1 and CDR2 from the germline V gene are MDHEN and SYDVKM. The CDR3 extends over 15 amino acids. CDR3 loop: CASSLRTSASYEQYF. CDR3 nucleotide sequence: TGTGCCAGCAGTTTAAGGACTAGCGCCTCCTACGAGCAGTACTTC.

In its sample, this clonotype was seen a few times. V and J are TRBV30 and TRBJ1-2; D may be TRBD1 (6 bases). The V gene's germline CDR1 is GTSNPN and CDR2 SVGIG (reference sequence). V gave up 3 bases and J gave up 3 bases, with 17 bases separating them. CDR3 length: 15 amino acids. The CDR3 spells CAWSARGRVYYGYTF. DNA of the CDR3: TGTGCCTGGAGCGCCAGGGGCAGGGTGTACTATGGCTACACCTTC.

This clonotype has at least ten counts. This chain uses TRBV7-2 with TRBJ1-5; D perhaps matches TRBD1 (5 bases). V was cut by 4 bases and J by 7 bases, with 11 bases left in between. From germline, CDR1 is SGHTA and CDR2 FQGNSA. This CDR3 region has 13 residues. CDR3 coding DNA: TGTGCCAGCAGCTGGGGGAGTCAGCAGCCCCAGCATTTT. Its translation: CASSWGSQQPQHF. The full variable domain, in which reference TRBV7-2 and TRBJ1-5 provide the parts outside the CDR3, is GAGVSQSPSNKVTEKGKDVELRCDPISGHTALYWYRQSLGQGLEFLIYFQGNSAPDKSGLPSDRFSAERTGGSVSTLTIQRTQQEDSAVYLCASSWGSQQPQHFGDGTRLSIL.

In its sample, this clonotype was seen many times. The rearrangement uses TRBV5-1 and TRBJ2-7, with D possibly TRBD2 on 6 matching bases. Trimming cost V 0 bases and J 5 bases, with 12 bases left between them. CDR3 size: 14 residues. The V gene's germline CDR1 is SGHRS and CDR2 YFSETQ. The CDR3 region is CASSLAGGSDEQYV. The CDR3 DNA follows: TGCGCCAGCAGCTTGGCCGGGGGATCTGACGAGCAGTACGTC.

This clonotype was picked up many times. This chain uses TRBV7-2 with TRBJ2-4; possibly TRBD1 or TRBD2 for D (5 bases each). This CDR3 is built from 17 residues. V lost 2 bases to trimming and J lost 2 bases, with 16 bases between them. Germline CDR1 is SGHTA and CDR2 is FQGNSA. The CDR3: CASSLISGPETKNIQYF. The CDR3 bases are TGTGCCAGCAGCTTAATTTCGGGGCCCGAAACCAAAAACATTCAGTACTTC.

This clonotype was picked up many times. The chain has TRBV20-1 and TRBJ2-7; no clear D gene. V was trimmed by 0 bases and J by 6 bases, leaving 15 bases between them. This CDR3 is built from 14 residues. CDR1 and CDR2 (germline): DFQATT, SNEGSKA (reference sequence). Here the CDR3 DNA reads TGCAGTGCTAGAGATTTTACCGTTCCGGGCGAGCAGTACTTC. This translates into CSARDFTVPGEQYF.

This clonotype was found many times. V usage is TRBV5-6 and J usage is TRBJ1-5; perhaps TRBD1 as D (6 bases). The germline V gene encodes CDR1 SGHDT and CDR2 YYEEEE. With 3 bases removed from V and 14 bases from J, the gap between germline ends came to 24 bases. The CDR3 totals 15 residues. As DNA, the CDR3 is TGTGCCAGCAGCTCACTAGGGGGATCGAGTACCTTCGAGCATTTT. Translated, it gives CASSSLGGSSTFEHF.

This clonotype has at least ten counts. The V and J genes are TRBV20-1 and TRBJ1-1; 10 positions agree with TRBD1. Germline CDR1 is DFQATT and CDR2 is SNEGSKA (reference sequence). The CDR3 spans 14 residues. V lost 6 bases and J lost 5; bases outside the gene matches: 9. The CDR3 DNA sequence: TGCAGTGCCCCCGGGACAGGGGTGGTTACTGAAGCTTTCTTT. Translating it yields CSAPGTGVVTEAFF.

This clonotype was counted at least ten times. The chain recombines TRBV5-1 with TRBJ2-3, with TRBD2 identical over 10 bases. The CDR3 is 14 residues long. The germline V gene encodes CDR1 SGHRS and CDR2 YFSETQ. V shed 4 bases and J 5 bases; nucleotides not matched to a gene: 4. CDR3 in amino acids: CASSGGLARDTQYF. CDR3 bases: TGCGCCAGCAGCGGGGGACTAGCGCGAGATACGCAGTATTTT.